These 3 T cell receptor beta chains came from one sample sequenced in a study of blood T cell repertoires in COVID-19. Sequencing was performed with immunoSEQ multiplex PCR; in TCRdb, only in-frame clones are kept and a portion is missing. This sample has 90,000 to 120,000 clones, with about 90% found just once. Material: peripheral blood. These receptor sequences come from a woman aged 25-40 years with acute or convalescent COVID-19.

This clone appeared a single time. The gene calls are TRBV7-8 and TRBJ2-7; possible D gene TRBD1, 6 bases. With 2 bases removed from V and 4 bases from J, the gap between germline ends came to 12 bases. The CDR3 is made up of 14 amino acids. From germline, CDR1 is SGHVS and CDR2 FQNEAQ. In DNA, the CDR3 is TGTGCCAGCAGCTTACAGGGGCCTGGGTACGAGCAGTACTTC. Translating gives CASSLQGPGYEQYF. Complete variable domain (other parts from reference TRBV7-8 and TRBJ2-7): GAGVSQSPRYKVAKRGQDVALRCDPISGHVSLFWYQQALGQGPEFLTYFQNEAQLDKSGLPSDRFFAERPEGSVSTLKIQRTQQEDSAVYLCASSLQGPGYEQYFGPGTRLTVT.

This clone was picked up one time. The gene calls are TRBV25-1 and TRBJ1-1; no firm D call. The CDR3 consists of 18 residues. Trimming took off 0 bases at V and 1 base at J, with 18 bases between the two ends. The germline CDR1 and CDR2 sequences are MGHDK and SYGVNS. CDR3 sequence reads: CASSEYFSVGRKNTEAFF. As DNA, the CDR3 is TGTGCCAGCAGTGAATATTTTTCCGTCGGGAGAAAGAACACTGAAGCTTTCTTT.

The V and J genes are TRBV4-1 and TRBJ2-3; 10 nucleotides match TRBD2. The J segment lost 6 bases and the V segment lost 1 base, leaving 7 bases of the junction unmatched. The CDR3 spans 16 residues. CDR1 and CDR2 (germline): MGHRA, YSYEKL. The CDR3 loop reads CASSQGIAGGTDTQYF. The CDR3, as DNA: TGCGCCAGCAGCCAAGGGATAGCGGGGGGAACGGATACGCAGTATTTT.